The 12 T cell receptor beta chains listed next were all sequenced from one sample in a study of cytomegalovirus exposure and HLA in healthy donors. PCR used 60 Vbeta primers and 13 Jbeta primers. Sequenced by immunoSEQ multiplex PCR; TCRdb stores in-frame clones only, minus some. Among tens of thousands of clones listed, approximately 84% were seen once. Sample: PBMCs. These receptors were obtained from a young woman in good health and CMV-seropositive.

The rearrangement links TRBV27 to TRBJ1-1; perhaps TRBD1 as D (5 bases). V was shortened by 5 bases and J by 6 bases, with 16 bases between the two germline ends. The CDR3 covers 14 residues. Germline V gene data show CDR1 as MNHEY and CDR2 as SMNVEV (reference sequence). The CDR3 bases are TGTGCCAGCAGTGGGGGGTGGGGGACTTCTGAAGCTTTCTTT. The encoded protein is CASSGGWGTSEAFF.

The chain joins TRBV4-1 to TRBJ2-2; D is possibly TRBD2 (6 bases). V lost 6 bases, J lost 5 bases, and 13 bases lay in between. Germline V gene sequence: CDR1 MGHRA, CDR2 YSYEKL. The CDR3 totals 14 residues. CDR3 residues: CASRIQEGTGELFF. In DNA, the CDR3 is TGCGCCAGCAGGATACAGGAGGGGACCGGGGAGCTGTTTTTT.

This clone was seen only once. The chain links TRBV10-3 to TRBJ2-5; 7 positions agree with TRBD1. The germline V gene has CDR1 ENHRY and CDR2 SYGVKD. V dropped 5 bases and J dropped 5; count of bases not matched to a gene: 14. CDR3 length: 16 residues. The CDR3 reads CAISTEDGGQRETQYF. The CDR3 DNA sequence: TGTGCCATCAGTACCGAGGATGGGGGACAGCGGGAGACCCAGTACTTC.

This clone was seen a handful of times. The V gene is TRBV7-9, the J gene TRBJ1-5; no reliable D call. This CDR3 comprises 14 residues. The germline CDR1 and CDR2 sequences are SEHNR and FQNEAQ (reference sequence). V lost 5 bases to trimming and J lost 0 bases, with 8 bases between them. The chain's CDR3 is CASSEANSNQPQHF. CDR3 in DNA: TGTGCCAGCAGCGAGGCGAATAGCAATCAGCCCCAGCATTTT.

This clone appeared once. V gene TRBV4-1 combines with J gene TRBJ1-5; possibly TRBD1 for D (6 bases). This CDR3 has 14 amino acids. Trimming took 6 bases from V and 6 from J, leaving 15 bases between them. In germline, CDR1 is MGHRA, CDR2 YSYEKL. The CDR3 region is CASSPRTVIQPQHF. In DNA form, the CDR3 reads TGCGCCAGCAGTCCCAGGACAGTTATTCAGCCCCAGCATTTT.

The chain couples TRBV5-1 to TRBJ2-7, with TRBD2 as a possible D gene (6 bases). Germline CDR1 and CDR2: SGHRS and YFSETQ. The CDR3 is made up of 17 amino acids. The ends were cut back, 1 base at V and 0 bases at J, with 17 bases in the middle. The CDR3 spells CASSLFPRGRSSYEQYF. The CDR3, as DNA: TGCGCCAGCAGCTTGTTCCCCCGGGGGAGGAGCTCCTACGAGCAGTACTTC.

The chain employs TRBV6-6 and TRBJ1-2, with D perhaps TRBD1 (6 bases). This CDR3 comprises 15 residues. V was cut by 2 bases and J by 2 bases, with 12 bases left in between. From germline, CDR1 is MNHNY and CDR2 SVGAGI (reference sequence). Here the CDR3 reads CASSYRAGANYGYTF. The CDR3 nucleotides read TGTGCCAGCAGTTACCGGGCGGGGGCGAACTATGGCTACACCTTC.

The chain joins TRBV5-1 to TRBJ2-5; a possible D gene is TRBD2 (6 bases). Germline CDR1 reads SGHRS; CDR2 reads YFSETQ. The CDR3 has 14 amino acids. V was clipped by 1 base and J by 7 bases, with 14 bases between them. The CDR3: CASSLLGGWWTQYF. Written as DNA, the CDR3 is TGCGCCAGCAGCTTGCTCGGAGGGTGGTGGACCCAGTACTTC.

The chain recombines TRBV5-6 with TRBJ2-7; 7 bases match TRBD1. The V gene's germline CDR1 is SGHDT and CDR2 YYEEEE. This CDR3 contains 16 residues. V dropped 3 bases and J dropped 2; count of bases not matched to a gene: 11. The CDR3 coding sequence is TGTGCCAGCAGCTCCCCGACAGGGTTTTGGACCTACGAGCAGTACTTC. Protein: CASSSPTGFWTYEQYF.

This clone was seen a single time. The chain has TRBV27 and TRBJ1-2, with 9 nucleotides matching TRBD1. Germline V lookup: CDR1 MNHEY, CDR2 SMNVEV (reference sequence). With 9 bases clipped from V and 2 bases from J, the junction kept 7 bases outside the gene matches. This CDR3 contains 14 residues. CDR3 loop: CASARDRENYGYTF. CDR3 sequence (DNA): TGTGCCAGTGCCCGGGACAGGGAAAACTATGGCTACACCTTC.

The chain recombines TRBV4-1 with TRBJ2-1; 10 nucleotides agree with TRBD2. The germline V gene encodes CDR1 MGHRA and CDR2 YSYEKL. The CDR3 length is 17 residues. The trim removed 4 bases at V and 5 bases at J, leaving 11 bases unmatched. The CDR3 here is CASSLRRIAGGDNEQFF. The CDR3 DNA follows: TGCGCCAGCAGCCTCCGAAGGATAGCGGGAGGAGACAATGAGCAGTTCTTC.

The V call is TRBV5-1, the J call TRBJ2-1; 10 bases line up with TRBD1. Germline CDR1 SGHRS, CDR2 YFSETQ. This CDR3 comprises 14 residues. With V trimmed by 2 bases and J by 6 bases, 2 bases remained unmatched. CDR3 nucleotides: TGCGCCAGCAGCTTCGACAGGGGGCCCAATGAGCAGTTCTTC. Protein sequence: CASSFDRGPNEQFF. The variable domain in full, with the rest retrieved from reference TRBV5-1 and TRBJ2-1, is KAGVTQTPRYLIKTRGQQVTLSCSPISGHRSVSWYQQTPGQGLQFLFEYFSETQRNKGNFPGRFSGRQFSNSRSEMNVSTLELGDSALYLCASSFDRGPNEQFFGPGTRLTVL.